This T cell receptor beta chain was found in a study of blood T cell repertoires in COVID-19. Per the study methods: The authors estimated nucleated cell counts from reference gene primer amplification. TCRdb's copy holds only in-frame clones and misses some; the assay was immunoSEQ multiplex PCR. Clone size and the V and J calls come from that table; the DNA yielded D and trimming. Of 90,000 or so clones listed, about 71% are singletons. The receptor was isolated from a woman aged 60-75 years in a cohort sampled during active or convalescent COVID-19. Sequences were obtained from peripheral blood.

CDR3: CASSELGVGTEAFF. In DNA, the CDR3 is TGTGCCAGCAGTGAACTGGGAGTAGGGACTGAAGCTTTCTTT. The gene calls are TRBV2 and TRBJ1-1; D unresolved. CDR3 length equals 14 residues. Germline CDR1 reads SNHLY; CDR2 reads FYNNEI. Trimming removed 2 bases at V and 5 bases at J, with 12 bases between.